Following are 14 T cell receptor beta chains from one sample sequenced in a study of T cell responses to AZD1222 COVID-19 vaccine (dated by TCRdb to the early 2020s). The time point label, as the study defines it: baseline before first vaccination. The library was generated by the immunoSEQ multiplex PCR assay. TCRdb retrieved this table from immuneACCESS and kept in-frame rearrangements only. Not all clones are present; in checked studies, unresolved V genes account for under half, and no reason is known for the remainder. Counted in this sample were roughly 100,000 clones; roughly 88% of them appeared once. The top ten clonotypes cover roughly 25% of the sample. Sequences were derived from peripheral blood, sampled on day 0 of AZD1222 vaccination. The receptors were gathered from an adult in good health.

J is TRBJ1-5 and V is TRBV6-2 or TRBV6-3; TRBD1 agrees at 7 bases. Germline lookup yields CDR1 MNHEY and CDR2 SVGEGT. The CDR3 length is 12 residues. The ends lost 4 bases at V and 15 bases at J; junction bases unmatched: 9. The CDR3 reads CASSLNNRGLHF. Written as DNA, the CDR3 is TGTGCCAGCAGTTTAAACAACAGGGGCCTGCATTTT.

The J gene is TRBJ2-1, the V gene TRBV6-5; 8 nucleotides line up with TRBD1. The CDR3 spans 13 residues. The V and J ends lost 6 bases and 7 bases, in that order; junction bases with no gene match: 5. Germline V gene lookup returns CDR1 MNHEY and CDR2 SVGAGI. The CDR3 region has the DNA TGTGCCAGCAGCTACAACAGGGGGAATGAGCAGTTCTTC. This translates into CASSYNRGNEQFF.

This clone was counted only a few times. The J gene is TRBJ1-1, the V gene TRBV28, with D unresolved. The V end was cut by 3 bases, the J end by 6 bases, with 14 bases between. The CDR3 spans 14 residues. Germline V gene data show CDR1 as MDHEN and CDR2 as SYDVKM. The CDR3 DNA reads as TGTGCCAGCAGTTTGGTCTTTTCCCGGTCTGAAGCTTTCTTT. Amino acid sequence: CASSLVFSRSEAFF.

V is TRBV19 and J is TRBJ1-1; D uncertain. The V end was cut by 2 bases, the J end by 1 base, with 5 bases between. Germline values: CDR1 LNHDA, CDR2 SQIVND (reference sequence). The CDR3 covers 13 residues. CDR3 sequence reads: CASSILRNTEAFF. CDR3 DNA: TGTGCCAGTAGTATACTGCGGAACACTGAAGCTTTCTTT.

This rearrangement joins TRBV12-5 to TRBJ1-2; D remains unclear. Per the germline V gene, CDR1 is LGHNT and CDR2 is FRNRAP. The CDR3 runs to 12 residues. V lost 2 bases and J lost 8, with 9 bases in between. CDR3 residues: CASGLPNVGYTF. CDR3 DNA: TGTGCTAGTGGTTTGCCAAACGTCGGCTACACCTTC. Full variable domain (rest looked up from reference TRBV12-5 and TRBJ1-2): DARVTQTPRHKVTEMGQEVTMRCQPILGHNTVFWYRQTMMQGLELLAYFRNRAPLDDSGMPKDRFSAEMPDATLATLKIQPSEPRDSAVYFCASGLPNVGYTFGSGTRLTVV.

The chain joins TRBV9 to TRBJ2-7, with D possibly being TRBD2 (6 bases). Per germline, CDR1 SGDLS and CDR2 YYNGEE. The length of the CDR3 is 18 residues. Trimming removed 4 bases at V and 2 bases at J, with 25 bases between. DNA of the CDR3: TGTGCCAGCAGCCCCCAGGGCCGTGGAAGCGGGCCACCCTACGAGCAGTACTTC. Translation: CASSPQGRGSGPPYEQYF.

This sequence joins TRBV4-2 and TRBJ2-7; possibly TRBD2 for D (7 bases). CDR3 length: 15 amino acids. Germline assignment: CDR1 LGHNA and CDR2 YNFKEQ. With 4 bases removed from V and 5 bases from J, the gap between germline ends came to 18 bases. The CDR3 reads CASSPSGGPLHEQYF. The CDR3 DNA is TGTGCCAGCAGCCCTTCGGGGGGCCCTCTCCACGAGCAGTACTTC.

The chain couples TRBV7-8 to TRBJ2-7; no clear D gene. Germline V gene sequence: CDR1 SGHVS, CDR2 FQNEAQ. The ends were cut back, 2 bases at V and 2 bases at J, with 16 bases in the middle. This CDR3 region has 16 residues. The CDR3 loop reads CASSLKGSITPYEQYF. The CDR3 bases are TGTGCCAGCAGCTTAAAGGGATCAATAACTCCCTACGAGCAGTACTTC. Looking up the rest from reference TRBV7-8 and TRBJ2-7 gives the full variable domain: GAGVSQSPRYKVAKRGQDVALRCDPISGHVSLFWYQQALGQGPEFLTYFQNEAQLDKSGLPSDRFFAERPEGSVSTLKIQRTQQEDSAVYLCASSLKGSITPYEQYFGPGTRLTVT.

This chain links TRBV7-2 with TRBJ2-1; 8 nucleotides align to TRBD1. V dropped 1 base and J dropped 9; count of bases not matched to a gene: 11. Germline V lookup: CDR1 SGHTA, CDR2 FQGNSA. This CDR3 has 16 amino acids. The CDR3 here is CASSLGRGTGHGEQFF. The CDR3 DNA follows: TGTGCCAGCAGCTTAGGAAGGGGGACAGGTCACGGTGAGCAGTTCTTC.

CDR3 in DNA: TGCGCCAGCAGCCAAGATAGGCAGTCAGCGGCCGGGGAGCTGTTTTTT. This codes for CASSQDRQSAAGELFF. The V and J genes are TRBV4-3 and TRBJ2-2, with D maybe TRBD2 (5 bases). V gave up 0 bases and J gave up 6 bases, with 14 bases separating them. Per germline, CDR1 LGHNA and CDR2 YSLEER. The CDR3 contains 16 residues.

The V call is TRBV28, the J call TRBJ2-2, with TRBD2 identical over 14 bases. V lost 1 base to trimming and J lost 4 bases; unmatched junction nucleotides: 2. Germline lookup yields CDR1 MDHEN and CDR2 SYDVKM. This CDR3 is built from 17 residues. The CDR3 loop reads CASSLSGLAGVTGELFF. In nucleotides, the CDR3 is TGTGCCAGCAGTTTATCGGGACTAGCGGGAGTCACCGGGGAGCTGTTTTTT.

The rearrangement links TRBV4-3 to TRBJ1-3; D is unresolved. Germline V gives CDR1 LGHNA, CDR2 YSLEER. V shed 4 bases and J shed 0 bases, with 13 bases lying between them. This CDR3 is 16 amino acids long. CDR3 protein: CASSPGGLPSGNTIYF. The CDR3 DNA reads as TGCGCCAGCAGCCCTGGTGGTCTGCCCTCTGGAAACACCATATATTTT.

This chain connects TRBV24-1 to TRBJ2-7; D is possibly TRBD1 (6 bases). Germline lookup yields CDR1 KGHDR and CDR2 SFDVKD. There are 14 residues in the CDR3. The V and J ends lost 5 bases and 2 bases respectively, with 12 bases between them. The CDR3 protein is CATSATGLPYEQYF. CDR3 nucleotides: TGTGCCACCAGTGCTACAGGGCTCCCCTACGAGCAGTACTTC.

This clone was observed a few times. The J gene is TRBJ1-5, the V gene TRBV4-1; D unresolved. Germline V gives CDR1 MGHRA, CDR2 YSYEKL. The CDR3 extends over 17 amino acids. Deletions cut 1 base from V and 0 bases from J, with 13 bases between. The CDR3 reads CASSQGERGYSNQPQHF. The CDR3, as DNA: TGCGCCAGCAGCCAAGGTGAACGGGGTTATAGCAATCAGCCCCAGCATTTT.